This T cell receptor beta chain was captured by sequencing in a study of blood T cell repertoires in COVID-19. Overall study context: COVID-19 samples collected from the United States, Italy and Spain covered acute and convalescent phases.

V lost 2 bases to trimming and J lost 0 bases, with 22 bases between them. Looked up from germline, CDR1 is ENHRY and CDR2 is SYGVKD. CDR3 length: 19 amino acids. Participants had their cohort set by participant-reported clinical history. The table came from immunoSEQ multiplex PCR; TCRdb's copy has only in-frame clones and leaves some out. The table lists a few hundred thousand clones, 70% to 90% of them singletons. The sequence was collected from a woman between 55 and 75 years old who had recovered from COVID-19. Sequenced sample: PBMCs or T cells enriched from blood (not recorded which). The rearrangement joins TRBV10-3 to TRBJ1-1; D is unresolved. The CDR3 is CAISEPPGYEGDMNTEAFF. CDR3 sequence (DNA): TGTGCCATCAGTGAGCCTCCGGGATATGAGGGAGACATGAACACTGAAGCTTTCTTT.